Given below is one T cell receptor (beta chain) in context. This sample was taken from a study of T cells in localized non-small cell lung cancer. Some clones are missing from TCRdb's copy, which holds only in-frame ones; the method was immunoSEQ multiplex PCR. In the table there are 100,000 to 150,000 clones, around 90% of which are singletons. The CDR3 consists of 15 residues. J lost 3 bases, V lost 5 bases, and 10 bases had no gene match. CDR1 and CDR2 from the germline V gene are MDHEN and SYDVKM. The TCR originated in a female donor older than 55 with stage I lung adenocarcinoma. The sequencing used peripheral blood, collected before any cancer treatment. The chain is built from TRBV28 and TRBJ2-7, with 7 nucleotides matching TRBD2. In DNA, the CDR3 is TGTGCCAGCAGTACCTCCGGACTAGGCCACTACGAGCAGTACTTC. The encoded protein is CASSTSGLGHYEQYF. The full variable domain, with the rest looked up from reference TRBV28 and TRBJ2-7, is DVKVTQSSRYLVKRTGEKVFLECVQDMDHENMFWYRQDPGLGLRLIYFSYDVKMKEKGDIPEGYSVSREKKERFSLILESASTNQTSMYLCASSTSGLGHYEQYFGPGTRLTVT.